The 10 T cell receptor beta chains listed next were all sequenced from one sample in a study of human thymus T cells. Generated by immunoSEQ multiplex PCR, the TCRdb table keeps only in-frame clones and is missing some. Counted here are some 46,000 clones, about 93% occurring once; the ten biggest clones make up about 0.12%. The sequenced material came from blood. The receptors were sampled from a boy in the first two years of life with a congenital heart defect but otherwise immunologically healthy.

V gene TRBV7-8 combines with J gene TRBJ1-3, with TRBD1 matching 9 bases. V shed 3 bases and J 1 base; nucleotides not matched to a gene: 1. The CDR3 is made up of 15 amino acids. The V gene's germline CDR1 is SGHVS and CDR2 FQNEAQ. DNA of the CDR3: TGTGCCAGCAGCTTGGGGACAGGGTCTGGAAACACCATATATTTT. The encoded protein is CASSLGTGSGNTIYF.

This chain links TRBV5-8 with TRBJ1-5; D gene ambiguous. This CDR3 region has 14 residues. The germline V gene encodes CDR1 SGHTS and CDR2 YDEGEE. Trimming removed 0 bases from V and 3 bases from J, with 7 bases in between. In nucleotides, the CDR3 is TGTGCCAGCAGCTTGGGTGACAACAATCAGCCCCAGCATTTT. Translation: CASSLGDNNQPQHF.

This chain's CDR3 is CASSLPRGPLHNEQFF. As DNA, the CDR3 is TGTGCCAGCAGCTTGCCGCGGGGGCCCCTCCACAATGAGCAGTTCTTC. The chain links TRBV7-2 to TRBJ2-1; TRBD2 is a possible D gene (7 bases). Per the germline V gene, CDR1 is SGHTA and CDR2 is FQGNSA. The CDR3 is 16 residues long. Trimming took 3 bases from V and 5 from J, leaving 17 bases between them.

The V call is TRBV5-1, the J call TRBJ2-3; perhaps TRBD2 as D (5 bases). Trimming shortened V by 7 bases and J by 2 bases, and 17 bases separated the two germline ends. Germline V gene data show CDR1 as SGHRS and CDR2 as YFSETQ. The CDR3 sequence is 15 residues long. The CDR3 spells CASWRGRAPTDTQYF. CDR3 bases: TGCGCCAGCTGGAGAGGGCGGGCCCCCACAGATACGCAGTATTTT.

About this clone itself: The sample contains more than one DNA sequence encoding this CDR3. The rearrangement links TRBV5-1 to TRBJ2-7; 10 bases map to TRBD1. Per germline, CDR1 SGHRS and CDR2 YFSETQ. V was pared by 0 bases and J by 3 bases, with 0 bases of the junction left unmatched. The CDR3 sequence is 14 residues long. This CDR3 is CASSLGTGGYEQYF. The CDR3 DNA sequence: TGCGCCAGCAGCTTGGGGACAGGGGGCTACGAGCAGTACTTC.

With regard to this clone: The sample holds other DNA sequences that translate to the same CDR3. The rearrangement uses TRBV9 and TRBJ1-2; a weak D match, TRBD1 (5 bases). Germline CDR1 reads SGDLS; CDR2 reads YYNGEE. Trimming removed 0 bases at V and 2 bases at J, with 5 bases between. The CDR3 is 13 residues long. Here the CDR3 reads CASSVDRNYGYTF. DNA of the CDR3: TGTGCCAGCAGCGTAGACAGGAACTATGGCTACACCTTC.

The rearrangement uses TRBV6-5 and TRBJ1-1; weak D call: TRBD1 (6 bases). The CDR3 loop spans 15 amino acids. V dropped 0 bases and J dropped 5 bases, with 13 bases sitting between them. CDR1 is MNHEY, CDR2 SVGAGI, per germline. Written as DNA, the CDR3 is TGTGCCAGCAGTTACTCGGGGGGGGCTGGGACTGAAGCTTTCTTT. It translates to CASSYSGGAGTEAFF.

The chain recombines TRBV9 with TRBJ2-3, with 7 bases aligning to TRBD2. Per germline, CDR1 SGDLS and CDR2 YYNGEE. The CDR3 is 15 amino acids. The J segment lost 2 bases and the V segment lost 3 bases, leaving 6 bases of the junction unmatched. CDR3 in DNA: TGTGCCAGCAGCGAGCGGGAAGACCCCACAGATACGCAGTATTTT. This translates into CASSEREDPTDTQYF.

V usage is TRBV5-1 and J usage is TRBJ1-6; D not resolved. This CDR3 is built from 14 residues. In germline, CDR1 is SGHRS, CDR2 YFSETQ. V was trimmed by 0 bases and J by 9 bases, leaving 10 bases between them. CDR3 coding DNA: TGCGCCAGCAGCTTGGGGGGTACGACTTCACCCCTCCACTTT. Its translation: CASSLGGTTSPLHF. Full variable domain (remainder filled in from reference TRBV5-1 and TRBJ1-6): KAGVTQTPRYLIKTRGQQVTLSCSPISGHRSVSWYQQTPGQGLQFLFEYFSETQRNKGNFPGRFSGRQFSNSRSEMNVSTLELGDSALYLCASSLGGTTSPLHFGNGTRLTVT.

In nucleotides, the CDR3 is TGCGCCAGCAGCCAAGACTTTTGGAGCTCCTACGAGCAGTACTTC. Residues: CASSQDFWSSYEQYF. The chain couples TRBV4-3 to TRBJ2-5, with no clear D. The DNA end is a closer match to TRBJ2-7, so the J assignment may be wrong. Looked up from germline, CDR1 is LGHNA and CDR2 is YSLEER. The CDR3 totals 15 residues.